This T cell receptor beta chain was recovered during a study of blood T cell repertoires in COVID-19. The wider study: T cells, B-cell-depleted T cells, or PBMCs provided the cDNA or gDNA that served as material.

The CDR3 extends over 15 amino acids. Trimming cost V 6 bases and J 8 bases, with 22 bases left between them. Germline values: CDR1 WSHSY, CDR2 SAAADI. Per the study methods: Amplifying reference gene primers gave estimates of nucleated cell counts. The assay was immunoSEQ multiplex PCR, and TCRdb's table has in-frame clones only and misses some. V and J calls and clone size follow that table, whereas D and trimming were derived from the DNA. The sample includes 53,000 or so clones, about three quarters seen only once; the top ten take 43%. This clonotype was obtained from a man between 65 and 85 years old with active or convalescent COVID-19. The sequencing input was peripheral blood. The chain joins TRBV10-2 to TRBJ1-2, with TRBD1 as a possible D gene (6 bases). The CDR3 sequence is CASSAMRGTLGGYTF. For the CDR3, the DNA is TGCGCCAGCAGCGCCATGAGGGGGACCCTAGGGGGCTACACCTTC.